The clone carrying this T cell receptor beta chain was seen a single time. This entry is derived from a study of blood T cell repertoires in COVID-19. Study-wide context: COVID-19 samples, acute and convalescent, were from the United States, Italy and Spain. Sources were T cells, B-cell-depleted T cells, or PBMCs; the material itself was cDNA or gDNA.

Per the authors' pipeline: Scientists estimated how many nucleated cells there were by amplifying reference gene primers. Here immunoSEQ multiplex PCR was the method, and the copy in TCRdb shows in-frame clones only, minus some. V, J and clone size derive from that table, while D and trimming were established from the DNA sequence. Among roughly 160,000 clones listed, roughly 84% were seen once. CDR1 is SGHKS, CDR2 YYEKEE, per germline (reference sequence). This CDR3 is built from 13 residues. With V trimmed by 4 bases and J by 5 bases, 4 bases remained unmatched. The source of this sequence is a woman over 75 with active or convalescent COVID-19. The chain combines TRBV5-5 with TRBJ1-1, with TRBD1 matching 8 bases. The material sequenced was peripheral blood. This CDR3 reads CASSQGARTEAFF. The CDR3 DNA reads as TGTGCCAGCAGCCAGGGGGCGCGGACTGAAGCTTTCTTT.